The next 19 T cell receptor beta chains were all read from a single sample in a study of cytomegalovirus exposure and HLA in healthy donors. The PCR employed 60 Vbeta primers together with 13 Jbeta primers. TCRdb keeps only in-frame clones here, not all; method: immunoSEQ multiplex PCR. The table records some 200,000 clones, just under 80% of them present only once. The specimen sequenced was PBMCs. Receptors were obtained from a female donor in good health and CMV-seronegative.

The chain employs TRBV6-1 and TRBJ2-7, with 11 nucleotides matching TRBD2. Germline CDR1 reads MNHNS; CDR2 reads SASEGT. Germline trimming cut 3 bases from V and 3 bases from J; bases unmatched to any gene: 7. This CDR3 is built from 16 residues. The CDR3 loop reads CASSEMSGTSGYEQYF. The CDR3 DNA reads TGTGCCAGCAGTGAGATGTCCGGGACTAGCGGCTACGAGCAGTACTTC.

This rearrangement joins TRBV1 to TRBJ2-5; TRBD2 is the table's D call, not checked against the DNA. The J call may not be correct, given that the DNA end is closer to TRBJ2-7. TRBV1 corresponds to a pseudogene. The CDR3 is 15 residues long. The CDR3 DNA reads as TGCACCAGCAGCCACCCGGGGGGGACAGTCGACGAGCAGTACTTC. Translating it yields CTSSHPGGTVDEQYF.

This clone was seen just once. The same CDR3 arises from other DNA sequences in this sample as well. This sequence joins TRBV5-1 and TRBJ2-1, with 8 positions matching TRBD1. CDR3 length: 14 amino acids. V was clipped by 2 bases and J by 7 bases; unmatched bases: 5. Germline V gene data show CDR1 as SGHRS and CDR2 as YFSETQ. The CDR3 DNA follows: TGCGCCAGCAGCTTAGGGACAGGCGGGAATGAGCAGTTCTTC. This sequence encodes CASSLGTGGNEQFF.

Written as DNA, the CDR3 is TGTGCCAGCAGCACGACTAGCGGGAGGGGAGAGACCCAGTACTTC. Protein: CASSTTSGRGETQYF. The chain joins TRBV11-3 to TRBJ2-5; 14 bases are shared with TRBD2. V shed 5 bases and J 4 bases; nucleotides not matched to a gene: 3. Germline V gene lookup returns CDR1 SGHNT and CDR2 YENEEA. There are 15 residues in the CDR3.

The rearrangement links TRBV6-6 to TRBJ1-2; 7 nucleotides agree with TRBD1. Germline V CDR1 and CDR2: MNHNY, SVGAGI (reference sequence). V shed 2 bases, J shed 8 bases, and the junction held 11 bases outside the gene matches. The CDR3 contains 15 residues. In nucleotides, the CDR3 is TGTGCCAGCAGTTACCCACCCGGGACAGTGGAGGGCTACACCTTC. Translating gives CASSYPPGTVEGYTF.

J is TRBJ1-1 and V is TRBV5-1; a weak D match, TRBD1 (6 bases). V lost 0 bases and J 0 bases, leaving 18 bases between the germline ends. CDR1 and CDR2 from the germline V gene are SGHRS and YFSETQ. The length of the CDR3 is 18 residues. The chain's CDR3 is CASSLVGSGGPMNTEAFF. The CDR3 DNA is TGCGCCAGCAGCTTGGTGGGCAGCGGGGGCCCAATGAACACTGAAGCTTTCTTT. Variable domain in full (rest from reference TRBV5-1 and TRBJ1-1): KAGVTQTPRYLIKTRGQQVTLSCSPISGHRSVSWYQQTPGQGLQFLFEYFSETQRNKGNFPGRFSGRQFSNSRSEMNVSTLELGDSALYLCASSLVGSGGPMNTEAFFGQGTRLTVV.

With regard to this clone: The germline gene is not matched at one end of the junction; a read error may be the cause. The chain employs TRBV11-3 and TRBJ2-1, with TRBD2 matching over 12 bases. Germline lookup yields CDR1 SGHNT and CDR2 YENEEA. This CDR3 is 20 amino acids long. CDR3 nucleotides: TGTGCCAGCAGCTTTAGGCTAGCGGGAGGGCCTGAAGCCTCCGACAATGAGCAGTTCTTC. It translates to CASSFRLAGGPEASDNEQFF.

This chain uses TRBV7-8 with TRBJ2-7, with no clear D. CDR3 length: 14 residues. V was cut by 3 bases and J by 2 bases, with 11 bases left in between. Germline CDR1 reads SGHVS; CDR2 reads FQNEAQ. CDR3 in DNA: TGTGCCAGCAGCTTGGCAGGTCGGACCTACGAGCAGTACTTC. Translated: CASSLAGRTYEQYF.

This chain links TRBV14 with TRBJ2-2; D unclear. Trimming pared 3 bases from V and 7 bases from J, leaving 9 bases between. The germline V gene encodes CDR1 SGHDN and CDR2 FVKESK. This CDR3 is 13 amino acids long. DNA of the CDR3: TGTGCCAGCAGCCATAACGGGTTCGGGGAGCTGTTTTTT. Protein product: CASSHNGFGELFF.

Details on this clone: One end of the junction fails to match germline, which may point to a read error. The same CDR3 is also encoded by other DNA sequences in this sample. The gene calls are TRBV27 and TRBJ2-3, with TRBD2 identical over 8 bases. The germline CDR1 and CDR2 sequences are MNHEY and SMNVEV (reference sequence). This CDR3 comprises 16 residues. Here the CDR3 reads CASSNLVREGRHTQYF. DNA for the CDR3: TGCGCCAGCAGCAATCTCGTCCGGGAGGGCCGTCATACGCAGTATTTT.

This clone showed up just a few times. This sequence joins TRBV6-1 and TRBJ1-6, with D possibly being TRBD1 (5 bases). Looked up from germline, CDR1 is MNHNS and CDR2 is SASEGT. V was shortened by 4 bases and J by 9 bases, with 10 bases between the two germline ends. The CDR3 has 13 amino acids. CDR3 bases: TGTGCCAGCAGTGGACAGAGGAGTTCACCCCTCCACTTT. Translation gives CASSGQRSSPLHF.

The chain couples TRBV9 to TRBJ2-1; a weak D match, TRBD1 (5 bases). The CDR3 contains 12 residues. Germline CDR1 SGDLS, CDR2 YYNGEE. V was shortened by 2 bases and J by 6 bases, with 6 bases between the two germline ends. The CDR3: CASSVTVNEQFF. The CDR3 DNA sequence: TGTGCCAGCAGCGTGACAGTCAATGAGCAGTTCTTC.

The chain joins TRBV7-9 to TRBJ1-2; 9 nucleotides agree with TRBD1. The CDR3 covers 15 residues. The V segment lost 1 base and the J segment 6 bases; nucleotides outside the gene matches: 6. Germline V lookup: CDR1 SEHNR, CDR2 FQNEAQ (reference sequence). The chain's CDR3 is CASSLVTGGRDGYTF. In DNA, the CDR3 is TGTGCCAGCAGCTTAGTTACAGGGGGCAGGGATGGCTACACCTTC. Variable domain in full (rest from reference TRBV7-9 and TRBJ1-2): DTGVSQNPRHKITKRGQNVTFRCDPISEHNRLYWYRQTLGQGPEFLTYFQNEAQLEKSRLLSDRFSAERPKGSFSTLEIQRTEQGDSAMYLCASSLVTGGRDGYTFGSGTRLTVV.

The CDR3 region is CASSSLFSTGQETQYF. For the CDR3, the DNA is TGTGCCAGCAGCTCATTGTTTTCGACAGGGCAAGAGACCCAGTACTTC. V usage is TRBV7-2 and J usage is TRBJ2-5, with 7 bases matching TRBD1. Germline CDR1 SGHTA, CDR2 FQGNSA. V was pared by 4 bases and J by 2 bases, with 10 bases of the junction left unmatched. The CDR3 is made up of 16 amino acids. Full variable domain (missing parts from reference TRBV7-2 and TRBJ2-5): GAGVSQSPSNKVTEKGKDVELRCDPISGHTALYWYRQSLGQGLEFLIYFQGNSAPDKSGLPSDRFSAERTGGSVSTLTIQRTQQEDSAVYLCASSSLFSTGQETQYFGPGTRLLVL.

As to this clone: The identical CDR3 is also encoded by other nucleotide sequences in the sample. The rearrangement links TRBV7-8 to TRBJ1-3; 10 bases match TRBD1. V dropped 5 bases and J dropped 3; count of bases not matched to a gene: 4. Germline assignment: CDR1 SGHVS and CDR2 FQNEAQ. The CDR3 is 15 amino acids. The CDR3 protein is CASSLDRGLGNTIYF. The CDR3 DNA reads TGTGCCAGCAGCCTAGACAGGGGGCTTGGAAACACCATATATTTT.

The chain links TRBV2 to TRBJ1-5; D may be TRBD1 (5 bases). Looked up from germline, CDR1 is SNHLY and CDR2 is FYNNEI. V lost 1 base and J 8 bases, leaving 12 bases between the germline ends. This CDR3 has 14 amino acids. In nucleotides, the CDR3 is TGTGCCAGCAGTGAAGTCCGGGGGACGGAGCCCCAGCATTTT. Translating it yields CASSEVRGTEPQHF.

This chain connects TRBV4-1 to TRBJ1-1; tentatively, D is TRBD1 (5 bases). The CDR3 is 15 residues long. The V gene lost 6 bases and the J gene lost 0 bases, with 14 bases spanning the gap. CDR1 and CDR2 (germline): MGHRA, YSYEKL. The CDR3 reads CASSPKTDLNTEAFF. The CDR3 nucleotides are TGCGCCAGCAGTCCTAAGACAGACCTGAACACTGAAGCTTTCTTT.

V is TRBV5-6 and J is TRBJ2-5; a possible D gene is TRBD2 (7 bases). CDR3 length equals 13 residues. Germline V gene sequence: CDR1 SGHDT, CDR2 YYEEEE. V was pared by 0 bases and J by 5 bases, with 8 bases between. The CDR3: CASSLGGGETQYF. The CDR3 bases are TGTGCCAGCAGCTTGGGCGGGGGCGAGACCCAGTACTTC.

The gene calls are TRBV19 and TRBJ1-1; D unclear. CDR3 length: 11 residues. In germline, CDR1 is LNHDA, CDR2 SQIVND (reference sequence). V shed 8 bases and J shed 10 bases, with 14 bases lying between them. The CDR3 sequence: CASFKRGAAFF. CDR3 bases: TGTGCCAGTTTCAAGCGGGGTGCAGCTTTCTTT.